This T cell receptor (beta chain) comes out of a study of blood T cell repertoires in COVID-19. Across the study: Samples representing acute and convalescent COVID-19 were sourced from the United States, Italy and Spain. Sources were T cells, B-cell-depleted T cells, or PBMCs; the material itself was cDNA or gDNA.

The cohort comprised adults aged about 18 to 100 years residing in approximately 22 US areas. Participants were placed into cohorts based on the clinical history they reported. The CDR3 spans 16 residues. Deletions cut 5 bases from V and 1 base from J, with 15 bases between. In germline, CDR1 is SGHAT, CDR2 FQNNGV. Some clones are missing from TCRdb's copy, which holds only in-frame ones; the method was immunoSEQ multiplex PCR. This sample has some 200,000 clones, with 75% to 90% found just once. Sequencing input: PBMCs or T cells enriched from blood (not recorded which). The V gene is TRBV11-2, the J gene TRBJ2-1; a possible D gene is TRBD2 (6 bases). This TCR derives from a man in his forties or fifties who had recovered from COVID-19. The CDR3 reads CASSHGGSGSYNEQFF. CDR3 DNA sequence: TGTGCCAGCAGCCACGGTGGTAGCGGTTCCTACAATGAGCAGTTCTTC.